This T cell receptor (beta chain) emerged from a study of T cells in Graves' hyperthyroidism and ophthalmopathy. Study observations and caveats: Ophthalmopathy was separated from stable hyperthyroidism by a 13 V-J model.

This CDR3 has 14 residues. The germline V gene has CDR1 MDHEN and CDR2 SYDVKM. J was trimmed by 7 bases and V by 7 bases; bases with no gene match: 13. To note about this clonotype: Its antigen is undetermined.

RNA transcripts served as the template for amplifying TCR beta CDR3 regions. The HTBI primer set served for first-round RT-PCR of the TCR CDR3. In TCRdb, the multiplex PCR reads were re-called with MiXCR into one record per CDR3 protein. In the table there are around 250,000 distinct CDR3 sequences, 13% to 15% of which are singletons. The chain carries TRBV28 and TRBJ2-7; 7 bases map to TRBD2. This clonotype was sampled from a middle-aged woman with Graves' hyperthyroidism that later progressed to Graves' ophthalmopathy. Sequenced: blood. CDR3 in DNA: TGTGCCAGCACTCGACTAGCCGCCAGAACAGAGCAGTACTTC. This encodes CASTRLAARTEQYF. Combining the CDR3 with reference TRBV28 and TRBJ2-7 gives the whole variable domain DVKVTQSSRYLVKRTGEKVFLECVQDMDHENMFWYRQDPGLGLRLIYFSYDVKMKEKGDIPEGYSVSREKKERFSLILESASTNQTSMYLCASTRLAARTEQYFGPGTRLTVT.